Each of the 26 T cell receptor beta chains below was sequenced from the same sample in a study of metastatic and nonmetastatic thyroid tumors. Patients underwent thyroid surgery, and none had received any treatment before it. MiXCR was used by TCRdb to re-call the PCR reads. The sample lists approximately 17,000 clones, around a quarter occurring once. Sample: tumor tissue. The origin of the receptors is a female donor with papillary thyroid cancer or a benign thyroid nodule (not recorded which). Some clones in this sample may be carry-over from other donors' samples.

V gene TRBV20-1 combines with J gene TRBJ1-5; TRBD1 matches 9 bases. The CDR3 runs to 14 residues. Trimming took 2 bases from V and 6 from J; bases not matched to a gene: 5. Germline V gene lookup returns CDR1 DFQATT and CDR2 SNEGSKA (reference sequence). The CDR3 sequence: CSARSGTGLQPQHF. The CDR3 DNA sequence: TGCAGTGCTAGATCCGGGACAGGGCTTCAGCCCCAGCATTTT.

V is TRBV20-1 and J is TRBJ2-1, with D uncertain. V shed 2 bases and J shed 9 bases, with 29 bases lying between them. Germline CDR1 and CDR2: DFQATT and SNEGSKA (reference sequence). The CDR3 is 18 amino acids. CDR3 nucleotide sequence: TGCAGTGCTAGACCAAGTCTGGGCACGGACCTACCATCGGGTGAGCAGTTCTTC. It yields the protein CSARPSLGTDLPSGEQFF.

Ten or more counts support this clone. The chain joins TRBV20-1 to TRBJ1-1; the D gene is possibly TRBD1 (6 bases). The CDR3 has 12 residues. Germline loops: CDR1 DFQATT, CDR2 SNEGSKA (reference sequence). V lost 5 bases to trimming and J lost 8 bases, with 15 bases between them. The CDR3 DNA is TGCAGTGCTCAGAATGACAGGTACGAAGCTTTCTTT. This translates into CSAQNDRYEAFF.

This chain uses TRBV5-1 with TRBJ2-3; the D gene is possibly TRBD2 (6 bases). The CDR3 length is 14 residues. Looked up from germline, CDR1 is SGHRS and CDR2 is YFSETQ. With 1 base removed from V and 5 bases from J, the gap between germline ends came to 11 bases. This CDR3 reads CASSLPGVKDTQYF. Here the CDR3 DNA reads TGCGCCAGCAGCTTGCCGGGGGTAAAAGATACGCAGTATTTT.

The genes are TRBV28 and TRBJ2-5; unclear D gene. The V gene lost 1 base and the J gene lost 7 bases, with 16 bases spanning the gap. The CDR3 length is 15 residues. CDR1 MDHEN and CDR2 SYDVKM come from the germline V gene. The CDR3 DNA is TGTGCCAGCAGTTTATATCGTTCGGACCCGGGGACCCAGTACTTC. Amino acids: CASSLYRSDPGTQYF. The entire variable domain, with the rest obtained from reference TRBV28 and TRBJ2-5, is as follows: DVKVTQSSRYLVKRTGEKVFLECVQDMDHENMFWYRQDPGLGLRLIYFSYDVKMKEKGDIPEGYSVSREKKERFSLILESASTNQTSMYLCASSLYRSDPGTQYFGPGTRLLVL.

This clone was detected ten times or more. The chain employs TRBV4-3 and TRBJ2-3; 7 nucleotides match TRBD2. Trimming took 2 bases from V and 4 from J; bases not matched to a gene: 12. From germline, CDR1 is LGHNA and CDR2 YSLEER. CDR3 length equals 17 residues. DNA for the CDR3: TGCGCCAGCAGCCAAAGGGAAGGCGGCGGGAGTGCAGATACGCAGTATTTT. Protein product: CASSQREGGGSADTQYF.

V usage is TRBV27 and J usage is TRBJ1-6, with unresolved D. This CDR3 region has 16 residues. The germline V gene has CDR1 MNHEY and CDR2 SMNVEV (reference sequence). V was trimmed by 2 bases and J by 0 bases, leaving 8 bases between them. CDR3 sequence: CASSLTASSYNSPLHF. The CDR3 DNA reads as TGTGCCAGCAGTTTAACGGCTAGCTCCTATAATTCACCCCTCCACTTT.

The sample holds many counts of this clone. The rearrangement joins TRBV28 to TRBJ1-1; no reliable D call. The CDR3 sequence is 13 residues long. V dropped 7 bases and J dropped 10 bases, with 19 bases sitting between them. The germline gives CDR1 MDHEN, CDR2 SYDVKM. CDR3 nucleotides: TGTGCCAGCAAGGAGGCGGCGCCGGATGGAGCTTTCTTT. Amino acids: CASKEAAPDGAFF.

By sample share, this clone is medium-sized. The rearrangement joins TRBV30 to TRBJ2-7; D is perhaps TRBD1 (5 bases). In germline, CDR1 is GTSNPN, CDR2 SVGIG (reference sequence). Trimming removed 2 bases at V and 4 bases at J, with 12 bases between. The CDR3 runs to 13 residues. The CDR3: CAWSLVGLYEQYF. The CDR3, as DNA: TGTGCCTGGAGTCTGGTGGGGCTTTACGAGCAGTACTTC.

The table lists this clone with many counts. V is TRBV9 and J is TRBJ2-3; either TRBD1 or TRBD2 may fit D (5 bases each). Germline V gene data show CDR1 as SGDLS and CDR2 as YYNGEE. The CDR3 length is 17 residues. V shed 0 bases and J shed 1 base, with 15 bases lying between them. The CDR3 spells CASSVATPGAGTDTQYF. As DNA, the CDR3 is TGTGCCAGCAGCGTAGCGACCCCCGGGGCAGGCACAGATACGCAGTATTTT. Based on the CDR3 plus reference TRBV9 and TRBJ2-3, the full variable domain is DSGVTQTPKHLITATGQRVTLRCSPRSGDLSVYWYQQSLDQGLQFLIQYYNGEERAKGNILERFSAQQFPDLHSELNLSSLELGDSALYFCASSVATPGAGTDTQYFGPGTRLTVL.

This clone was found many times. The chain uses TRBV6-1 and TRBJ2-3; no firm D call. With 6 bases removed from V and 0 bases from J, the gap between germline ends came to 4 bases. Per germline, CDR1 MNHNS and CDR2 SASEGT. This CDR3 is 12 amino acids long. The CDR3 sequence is CASRGSTDTQYF. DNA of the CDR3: TGTGCCAGCAGGGGTAGCACAGATACGCAGTATTTT.

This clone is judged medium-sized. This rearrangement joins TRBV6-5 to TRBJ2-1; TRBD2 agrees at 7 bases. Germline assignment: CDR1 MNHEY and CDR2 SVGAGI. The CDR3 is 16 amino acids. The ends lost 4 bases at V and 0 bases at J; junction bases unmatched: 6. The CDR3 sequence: CASSLGLLYSYNEQFF. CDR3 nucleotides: TGTGCCAGCAGTTTGGGACTACTTTACTCCTACAATGAGCAGTTCTTC.

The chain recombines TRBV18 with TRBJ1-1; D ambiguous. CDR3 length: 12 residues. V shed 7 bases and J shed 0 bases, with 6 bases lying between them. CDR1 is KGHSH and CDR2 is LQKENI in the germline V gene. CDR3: CASLLVNTEAFF. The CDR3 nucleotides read TGTGCCAGCTTACTCGTGAACACTGAAGCTTTCTTT.

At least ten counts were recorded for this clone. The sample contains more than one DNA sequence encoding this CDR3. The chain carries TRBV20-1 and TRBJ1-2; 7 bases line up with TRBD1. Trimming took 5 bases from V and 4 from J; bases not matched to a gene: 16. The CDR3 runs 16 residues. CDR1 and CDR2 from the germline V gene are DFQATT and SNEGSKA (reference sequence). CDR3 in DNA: TGCAGTGCTTCCTCCACCGGGACAGCCGGTCTCTATGGCTACACCTTC. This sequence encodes CSASSTGTAGLYGYTF.

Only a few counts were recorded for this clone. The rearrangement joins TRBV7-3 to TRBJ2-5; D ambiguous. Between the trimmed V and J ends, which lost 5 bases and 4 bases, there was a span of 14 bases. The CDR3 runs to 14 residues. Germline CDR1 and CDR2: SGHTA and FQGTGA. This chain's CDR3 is CASSTSSRGETQYF. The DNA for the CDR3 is TGTGCCAGCAGCACATCCAGTCGCGGAGAGACCCAGTACTTC. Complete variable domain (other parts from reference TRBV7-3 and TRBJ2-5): GAGVSQTPSNKVTEKGKYVELRCDPISGHTALYWYRQSLGQGPEFLIYFQGTGAADDSGLPNDRFFAVRPEGSVSTLKIQRTERGDSAVYLCASSTSSRGETQYFGPGTRLLVL.

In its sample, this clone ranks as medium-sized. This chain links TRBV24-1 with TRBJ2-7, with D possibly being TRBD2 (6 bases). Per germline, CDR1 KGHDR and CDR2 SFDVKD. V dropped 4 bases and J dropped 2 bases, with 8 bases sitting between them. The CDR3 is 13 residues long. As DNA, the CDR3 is TGTGCCACCAGTGACCGGACTACCTACGAGCAGTACTTC. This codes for CATSDRTTYEQYF.

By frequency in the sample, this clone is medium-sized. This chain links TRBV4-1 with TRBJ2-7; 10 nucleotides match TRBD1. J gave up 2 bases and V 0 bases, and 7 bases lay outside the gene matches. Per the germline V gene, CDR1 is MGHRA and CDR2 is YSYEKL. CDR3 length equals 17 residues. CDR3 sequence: CASSQEWPGQGTYEQYF. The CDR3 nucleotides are TGCGCCAGCAGCCAAGAGTGGCCGGGACAGGGGACCTACGAGCAGTACTTC.

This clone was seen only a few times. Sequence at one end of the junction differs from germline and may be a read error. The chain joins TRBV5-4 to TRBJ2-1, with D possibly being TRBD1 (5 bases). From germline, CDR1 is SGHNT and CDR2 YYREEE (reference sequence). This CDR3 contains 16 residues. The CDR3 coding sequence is TGTACCAGCAGCTTGTCAGGGATCCACTACTACAATGAGCAGTTCTTC. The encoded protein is CTSSLSGIHYYNEQFF.

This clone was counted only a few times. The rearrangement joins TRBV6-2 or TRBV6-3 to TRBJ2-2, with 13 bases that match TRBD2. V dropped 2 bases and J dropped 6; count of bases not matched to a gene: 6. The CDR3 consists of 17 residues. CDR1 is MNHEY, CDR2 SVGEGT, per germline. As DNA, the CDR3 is TGTGCCAGCAGTTACCTCTGGACTAGCGGGAGTCCCGGGGAGCTGTTTTTT. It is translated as CASSYLWTSGSPGELFF.

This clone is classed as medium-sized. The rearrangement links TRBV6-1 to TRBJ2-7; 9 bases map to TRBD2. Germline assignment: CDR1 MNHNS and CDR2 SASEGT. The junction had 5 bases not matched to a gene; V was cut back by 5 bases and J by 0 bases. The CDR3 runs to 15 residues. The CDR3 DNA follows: TGTGCCAGCAGTTGGACTAGCGAGAGCTCCTACGAGCAGTACTTC. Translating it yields CASSWTSESSYEQYF.

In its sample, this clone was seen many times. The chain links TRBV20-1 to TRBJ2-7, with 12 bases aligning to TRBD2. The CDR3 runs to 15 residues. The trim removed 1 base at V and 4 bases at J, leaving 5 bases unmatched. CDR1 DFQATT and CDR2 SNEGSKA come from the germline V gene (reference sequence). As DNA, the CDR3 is TGCAGTGCTAGAGCGACCCTAGCGGGAGGGTACGAGCAGTACTTC. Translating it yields CSARATLAGGYEQYF.

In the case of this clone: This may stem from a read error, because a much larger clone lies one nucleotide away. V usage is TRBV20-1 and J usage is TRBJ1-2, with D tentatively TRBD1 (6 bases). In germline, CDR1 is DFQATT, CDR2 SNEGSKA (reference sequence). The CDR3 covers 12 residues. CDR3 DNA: TGCAGTGCCACCGACAGGTTCTATGGCCACACCTTC. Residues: CSATDRFYGHTF.

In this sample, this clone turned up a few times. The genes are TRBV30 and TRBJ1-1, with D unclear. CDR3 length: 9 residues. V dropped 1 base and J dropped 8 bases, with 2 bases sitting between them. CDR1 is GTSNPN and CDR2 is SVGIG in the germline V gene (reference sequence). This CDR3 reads CAWSAEAFF. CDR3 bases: TGTGCCTGGAGTGCGGAAGCTTTCTTT.

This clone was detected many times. This chain's CDR3 is CASSLSTQGSDTIYF. The CDR3 DNA follows: TGTGCCAGCAGCTTATCTACTCAGGGGTCGGACACCATATATTTT. The rearrangement links TRBV7-9 to TRBJ1-3, with D possibly being TRBD1 (6 bases). Germline V gene sequence: CDR1 SEHNR, CDR2 FQNEAQ (reference sequence). Trimming pared 2 bases from V and 8 bases from J, leaving 16 bases between. The CDR3 consists of 15 residues.

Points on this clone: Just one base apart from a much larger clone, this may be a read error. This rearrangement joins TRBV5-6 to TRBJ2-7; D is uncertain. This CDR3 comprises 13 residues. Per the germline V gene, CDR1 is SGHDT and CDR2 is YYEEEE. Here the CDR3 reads CASSLAIQGPMAV. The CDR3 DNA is TGTGCCAGCAGCTTGGCGATTCAAGGGCCTATGGCGGTC.

The CDR3 DNA is TGTGCCAGTAGTGAGGGGGCAATCTCCACAGATACGCAGCATTTT. Translation gives CASSEGAISTDTQHF. The J gene is TRBJ2-3, the V gene TRBV19, with 7 bases that match TRBD1. The J call may be incorrect, as the DNA end agrees better with TRBJ1-5. Germline V gene data show CDR1 as LNHDA and CDR2 as SQIVND (reference sequence). This CDR3 is 15 amino acids long.